Following are 22 T cell receptor beta chains from one sample sequenced in a study of T cells in Graves' hyperthyroidism and ophthalmopathy. What was amplified from RNA transcripts were TCR beta CDR3 regions. The TCR CDR3 first-round RT-PCR relied on the HTBI primer set. Using its own MiXCR run on the multiplex PCR reads, TCRdb lists one record per CDR3 protein. Found here are 300,000 to 350,000 distinct CDR3 sequences, around a sixth of them singletons; the top ten hold 33%. The sample taken for sequencing was blood. The receptors originated from a man aged 25-45 years with Graves' hyperthyroidism.

This chain joins TRBV19 and TRBJ1-2, with TRBD1 matching 7 bases. The CDR3 is 13 amino acids. Germline CDR1 LNHDA, CDR2 SQIVND (reference sequence). After removal of 3 bases from V and 5 bases from J, the junction contained 3 bases not matched to a gene. DNA of the CDR3: TGTGCCAGTAGTATTGGGACAGTTTATGGCTACACCTTC. This codes for CASSIGTVYGYTF.

This chain joins TRBV10-3 and TRBJ2-4, with 11 nucleotides matching TRBD2. The V gene's germline CDR1 is ENHRY and CDR2 SYGVKD. The ends lost 8 bases at V and 1 base at J; junction bases unmatched: 13. The CDR3 length is 18 residues. The DNA for the CDR3 is TGTGCCATCGGACCGGGACTAGCGGTGGAGGAGGCCAAAAACATTCAGTACTTC. It encodes CAIGPGLAVEEAKNIQYF.

This clonotype was detected ten times or more. This chain joins TRBV7-8 and TRBJ2-7, with D possibly matching TRBD1 (5 bases). The CDR3 sequence is 15 residues long. V was clipped by 5 bases and J by 2 bases, with 16 bases between them. Per germline, CDR1 SGHVS and CDR2 FQNEAQ. CDR3 protein: CASSPKVGATYEQYF. DNA of the CDR3: TGTGCCAGCAGCCCCAAGGTAGGGGCGACCTACGAGCAGTACTTC.

A few counts support this clonotype. The chain has TRBV4-1 and TRBJ2-3; 8 nucleotides line up with TRBD2. The CDR3 loop spans 16 amino acids. V lost 5 bases, J lost 4 bases, and 11 bases stayed unmatched. Germline-derived CDR1 and CDR2 are MGHRA and YSYEKL. The CDR3 loop is CASSSYTGREADTQYF. CDR3 sequence (DNA): TGCGCCAGCAGCTCTTATACCGGGAGGGAGGCAGATACGCAGTATTTT.

There are many counts of this clonotype. The CDR3 DNA sequence: TGTGCCAGCAGCTTGGGTGCGAACACTGAAGCTTTCTTT. Amino acid sequence: CASSLGANTEAFF. The V gene is TRBV11-2, the J gene TRBJ1-1; no clear D gene. CDR1 and CDR2 (germline): SGHAT, FQNNGV. This CDR3 comprises 13 residues. Trimming stripped 3 bases from V and 1 base from J, with 6 bases between. The complete variable domain, with remaining parts taken from reference TRBV11-2 and TRBJ1-1, reads EAGVAQSPRYKIIEKRQSVAFWCNPISGHATLYWYQQILGQGPKLLIQFQNNGVVDDSQLPKDRFSAERLKGVDSTLKIQPAKLEDSAVYLCASSLGANTEAFFGQGTRLTVV.

This clonotype was recorded many times. The chain recombines TRBV2 with TRBJ2-7; TRBD2 matches 7 bases. In germline, CDR1 is SNHLY, CDR2 FYNNEI. CDR3 size: 14 residues. The junction had 8 bases not matched to a gene; V was cut back by 7 bases and J by 2 bases. CDR3 residues: CASTQAGTAYEQYF. The CDR3 DNA reads TGTGCCAGCACCCAAGCGGGAACTGCCTACGAGCAGTACTTC.

This clonotype was counted only a few times. The J gene is TRBJ2-1, the V gene TRBV20-1, with 9 bases aligning to TRBD2. J gave up 9 bases and V 4 bases, and 10 bases lay outside the gene matches. Per germline, CDR1 DFQATT and CDR2 SNEGSKA (reference sequence). The CDR3 runs 14 residues. The CDR3 DNA reads as TGCAGTGCTATTCTAGCGGGGCGGAGGGGTGAGCAGTTCTTC. Protein product: CSAILAGRRGEQFF.

There are many counts of this clonotype. The chain joins TRBV28 to TRBJ2-3, with D perhaps TRBD2 (5 bases). Deletions cut 7 bases from V and 0 bases from J, with 11 bases between. The CDR3 runs 14 residues. CDR1 and CDR2 from the germline V gene are MDHEN and SYDVKM. For the CDR3, the DNA is TGTGCCAGCAAGCGGCAGTCCAGCACAGATACGCAGTATTTT. Translated, it gives CASKRQSSTDTQYF.

Remarks on this clonotype: Just one base apart from a much larger clone, this may be a read error. CDR3 in DNA: TGTGCCAGCAGTGAGCTCCCTCGGGACTATGGCCACACCTTC. Translating gives CASSELPRDYGHTF. The gene calls are TRBV2 and TRBJ1-2, with D perhaps TRBD1 (5 bases). The CDR3 spans 14 residues. The germline V gene has CDR1 SNHLY and CDR2 FYNNEI.

The chain joins TRBV30 to TRBJ2-7; D might be TRBD2 (5 bases). The CDR3 loop spans 14 amino acids. Per germline, CDR1 GTSNPN and CDR2 SVGIG (reference sequence). V was pared by 0 bases and J by 2 bases, with 11 bases between. The CDR3 DNA is TGTGCCTGGAGTGTATGGCGGGCGACCTACGAGCAGTACTTC. It codes for CAWSVWRATYEQYF.

In its sample, this clonotype was seen many times. The chain carries TRBV29-1 and TRBJ1-5, with TRBD1 as a possible D gene (5 bases). This CDR3 region has 13 residues. Germline CDR1 is SQVTM and CDR2 is ANQGSEA. V was pared by 7 bases and J by 4 bases, with 14 bases between. For the CDR3, the DNA is TGCAGCGCCAGGACCGAGGGGAATCAGCCCCAGCATTTT. This codes for CSARTEGNQPQHF.

This clonotype occurred many times. The genes are TRBV20-1 and TRBJ2-7, with a tentative D call TRBD2 (5 bases). Germline V CDR1 and CDR2: DFQATT, SNEGSKA (reference sequence). The germline V and J ends were trimmed by 0 bases and 0 bases, with 12 bases remaining between them. The CDR3 consists of 15 residues. CDR3 bases: TGCAGTGCTAGAGATTATGTGGGGAGCTCCTACGAGCAGTACTTC. Its protein product is CSARDYVGSSYEQYF.

This clonotype was seen ten or more times. CDR3 sequence reads: CASSVGQGNEQYF. The CDR3 nucleotides read TGTGCCAGCAGCGTTGGACAGGGGAACGAGCAGTACTTC. The gene calls are TRBV9 and TRBJ2-7, with 9 bases that match TRBD1. V shed 2 bases, J shed 5 bases, and the junction held 2 bases outside the gene matches. The CDR3 runs 13 residues. Germline CDR1 reads SGDLS; CDR2 reads YYNGEE.

This clonotype was seen repeatedly, ten times or more. The V and J genes are TRBV12-3 or TRBV12-4 and TRBJ2-7; TRBD2 matches 7 bases. The CDR3 contains 14 residues. With V trimmed by 2 bases and J by 1 base, 2 bases remained unmatched. DNA of the CDR3: TGTGCCAGCAGTTTAAAGCGGGGTTCCTACGAGCAGTACTTC. Translated, it gives CASSLKRGSYEQYF.

This clonotype was seen ten or more times. V and J are TRBV20-1 and TRBJ1-1; D gene unclear. V was cut by 0 bases and J by 6 bases, with 14 bases left in between. Per germline, CDR1 DFQATT and CDR2 SNEGSKA (reference sequence). There are 14 residues in the CDR3. The CDR3 DNA sequence: TGCAGTGCTAGAGAGGCCCCCAGATTGGCTGAAGCTTTCTTT. As protein: CSAREAPRLAEAFF.

The chain recombines TRBV6-1 with TRBJ1-5; unclear D gene. CDR3 length equals 13 residues. Germline V gene sequence: CDR1 MNHNS, CDR2 SASEGT. The V and J ends lost 0 bases and 7 bases respectively, with 7 bases between them. The chain's CDR3 is CASSEAKGQPQHF. The CDR3 nucleotides are TGTGCCAGCAGTGAAGCCAAGGGCCAGCCCCAGCATTTT.

Comment on this clonotype: One end of the junction does not line up with germline, which may come from a read error. J is TRBJ2-7 and V is TRBV6-5, with TRBD2 identical over 7 bases. CDR3 length equals 18 residues. Germline CDR1 is MNHEY and CDR2 is SVGAGI. CDR3 sequence: CASSYSMSGRESSNEQYF. As DNA, the CDR3 is TGTGCCAGCAGTTACTCTATGTCTGGGCGGGAGAGCTCCAACGAGCAGTACTTC.

This clonotype was picked up many times. The chain carries TRBV12-3 or TRBV12-4 and TRBJ2-3, with D possibly matching TRBD1 (5 bases). The CDR3 is 14 residues long. The V gene lost 5 bases and the J gene lost 3 bases, with 12 bases spanning the gap. Here the CDR3 reads CASSLLSGTDTQYF. Written as DNA, the CDR3 is TGTGCCAGCAGTCTTCTCTCAGGGACAGATACGCAGTATTTT.

This clonotype was detected many times. This chain links TRBV2 with TRBJ2-5; D not certain. The V end was cut by 2 bases, the J end by 2 bases, with 6 bases between. Germline V gene sequence: CDR1 SNHLY, CDR2 FYNNEI. This CDR3 contains 13 residues. The CDR3 DNA sequence: TGTGCCAGCAGTGAATTCGTACAAGAGACCCAGTACTTC. Protein product: CASSEFVQETQYF.

This clonotype was seen repeatedly, ten times or more. CDR3 sequence (DNA): TGTGCCACCTCCCGGGAGGCCTCCTATAATTCACCCCTCCACTTT. It codes for CATSREASYNSPLHF. The chain combines TRBV18 with TRBJ1-6; D unresolved. The germline gives CDR1 KGHSH, CDR2 LQKENI. This CDR3 comprises 15 residues. V lost 10 bases, J lost 0 bases, and 13 bases lay in between. Drawing the rest from reference TRBV18 and TRBJ1-6, the complete variable domain is NAGVMQNPRHLVRRRGQEARLRCSPMKGHSHVYWYRQLPEEGLKFMVYLQKENIIDESGMPKERFSAEFPKEGPSILRIQQVVRGDSAAYFCATSREASYNSPLHFGNGTRLTVT.

CDR3 protein: CSAREPGLAGPLGTQYF. DNA of the CDR3: TGCAGTGCTAGAGAGCCGGGACTAGCGGGACCTCTCGGAACCCAGTACTTC. The chain combines TRBV20-1 with TRBJ2-5; 13 nucleotides agree with TRBD2. The CDR3 spans 17 residues. The J segment lost 8 bases and the V segment lost 0 bases, leaving 12 bases of the junction unmatched. The V gene's germline CDR1 is DFQATT and CDR2 SNEGSKA (reference sequence).

Worth noting for this clonotype: This may be a read error: a much more frequent sequence differs by one nucleotide. The V call is TRBV2, the J call TRBJ1-4, with D hard to call. This CDR3 has 15 amino acids. V was pared by 9 bases and J by 6 bases, with 20 bases between. The germline V gene has CDR1 SNHLY and CDR2 FYNNEI. The DNA for the CDR3 is TGTGCCAGTCCCGTGAGGCGTCGGGCTGATGAAAAACTGTTTTTT. This translates into CASPVRRRADEKLFF. Full variable domain (remainder filled in from reference TRBV2 and TRBJ1-4): EPEVTQTPSHQVTQMGQEVILRCVPISNHLYFYWYRQILGQKVEFLVSFYNNEISEKSEIFDDQFSVERPDGSNFTLKIRSTKLEDSAMYFCASPVRRRADEKLFFGSGTQLSVL.